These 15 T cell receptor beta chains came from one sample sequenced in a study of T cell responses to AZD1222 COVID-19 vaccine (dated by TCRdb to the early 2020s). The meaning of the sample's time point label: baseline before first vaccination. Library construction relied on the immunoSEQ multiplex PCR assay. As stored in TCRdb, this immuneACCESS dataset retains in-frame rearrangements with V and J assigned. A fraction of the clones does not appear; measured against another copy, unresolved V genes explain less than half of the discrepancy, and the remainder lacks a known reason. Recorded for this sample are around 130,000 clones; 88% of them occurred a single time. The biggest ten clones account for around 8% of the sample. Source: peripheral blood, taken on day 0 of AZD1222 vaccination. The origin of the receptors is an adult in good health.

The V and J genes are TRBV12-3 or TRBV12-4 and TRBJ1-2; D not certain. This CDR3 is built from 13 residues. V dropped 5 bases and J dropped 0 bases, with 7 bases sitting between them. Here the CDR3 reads CASSRVPNYGYTF. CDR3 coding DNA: TGTGCCAGCAGTCGGGTCCCTAACTATGGCTACACCTTC.

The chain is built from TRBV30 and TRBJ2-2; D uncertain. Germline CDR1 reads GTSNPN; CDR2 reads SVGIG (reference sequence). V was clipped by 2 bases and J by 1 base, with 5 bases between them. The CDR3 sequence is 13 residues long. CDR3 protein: CAWSLGNTGELFF. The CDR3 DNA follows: TGTGCCTGGAGTTTAGGGAACACCGGGGAGCTGTTTTTT.

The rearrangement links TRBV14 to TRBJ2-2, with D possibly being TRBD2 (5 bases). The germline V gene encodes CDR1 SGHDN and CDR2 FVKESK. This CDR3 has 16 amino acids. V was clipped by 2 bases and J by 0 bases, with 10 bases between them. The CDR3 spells CASSQIGGANTGELFF. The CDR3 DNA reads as TGTGCCAGCAGCCAAATAGGAGGAGCGAACACCGGGGAGCTGTTTTTT.

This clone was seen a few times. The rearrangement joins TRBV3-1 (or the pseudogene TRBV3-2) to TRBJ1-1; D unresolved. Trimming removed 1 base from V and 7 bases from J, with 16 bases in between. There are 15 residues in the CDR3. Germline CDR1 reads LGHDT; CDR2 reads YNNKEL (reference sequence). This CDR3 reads CASSQVILQWNEAFF. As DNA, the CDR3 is TGTGCCAGCAGCCAAGTGATTCTTCAGTGGAATGAAGCTTTCTTT.

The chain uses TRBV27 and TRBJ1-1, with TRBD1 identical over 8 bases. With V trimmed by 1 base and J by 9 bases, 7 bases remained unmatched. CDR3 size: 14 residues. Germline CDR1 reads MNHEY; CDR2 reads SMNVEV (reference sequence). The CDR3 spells CASSLFGQGSQAFF. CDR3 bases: TGTGCCAGCAGTTTATTCGGACAGGGTAGCCAAGCTTTCTTT.

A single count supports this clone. The CDR3 DNA reads as TGTGCCAGCAGTCCAAGGGCCGGGGAAAAACTGTTTTTT. The encoded protein is CASSPRAGEKLFF. V gene TRBV6-5 combines with J gene TRBJ1-4, with D unresolved. The V gene lost 5 bases and the J gene lost 8 bases, with 12 bases spanning the gap. The CDR3 runs to 13 residues. Germline assignment: CDR1 MNHEY and CDR2 SVGAGI.

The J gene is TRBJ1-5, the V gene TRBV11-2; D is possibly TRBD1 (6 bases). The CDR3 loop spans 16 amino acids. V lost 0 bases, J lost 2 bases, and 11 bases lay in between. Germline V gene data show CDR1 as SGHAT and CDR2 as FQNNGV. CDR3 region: CASSLDGGVGNQPQHF. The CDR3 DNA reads TGTGCCAGCAGCTTAGATGGGGGCGTTGGCAATCAGCCCCAGCATTTT.

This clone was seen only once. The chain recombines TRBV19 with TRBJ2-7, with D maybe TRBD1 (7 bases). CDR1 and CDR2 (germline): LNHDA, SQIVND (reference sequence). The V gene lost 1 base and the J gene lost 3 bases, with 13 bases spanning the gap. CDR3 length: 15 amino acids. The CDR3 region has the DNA TGTGCCAGTAGTATAGTTGCAGGGGGGTTCTACGAGCAGTACTTC. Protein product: CASSIVAGGFYEQYF. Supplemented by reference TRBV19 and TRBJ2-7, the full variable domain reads DGGITQSPKYLFRKEGQNVTLSCEQNLNHDAMYWYRQDPGQGLRLIYYSQIVNDFQKGDIAEGYSVSREKKESFPLTVTSAQKNPTAFYLCASSIVAGGFYEQYFGPGTRLTVT.

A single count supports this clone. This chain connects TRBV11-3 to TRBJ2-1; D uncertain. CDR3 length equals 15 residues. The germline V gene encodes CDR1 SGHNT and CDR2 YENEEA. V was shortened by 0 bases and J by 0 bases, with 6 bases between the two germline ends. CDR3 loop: CASSLDGNSYNEQFF. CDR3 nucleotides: TGTGCCAGCAGCTTAGACGGTAACTCCTACAATGAGCAGTTCTTC.

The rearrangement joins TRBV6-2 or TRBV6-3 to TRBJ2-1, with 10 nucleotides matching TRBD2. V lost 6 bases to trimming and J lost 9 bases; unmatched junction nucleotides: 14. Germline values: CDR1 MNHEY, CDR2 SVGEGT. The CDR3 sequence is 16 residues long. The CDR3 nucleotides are TGTGCCAGCAGCACGTTTCAAGCGGGGGGGCCGGGTGAGCAGTTCTTC. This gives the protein CASSTFQAGGPGEQFF.

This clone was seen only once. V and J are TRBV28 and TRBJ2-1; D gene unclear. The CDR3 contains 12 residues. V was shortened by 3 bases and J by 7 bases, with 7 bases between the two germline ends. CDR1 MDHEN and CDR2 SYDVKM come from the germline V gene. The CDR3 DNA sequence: TGTGCCAGCAGTTTGGTTGGGAATGAGCAGTTCTTC. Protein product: CASSLVGNEQFF.

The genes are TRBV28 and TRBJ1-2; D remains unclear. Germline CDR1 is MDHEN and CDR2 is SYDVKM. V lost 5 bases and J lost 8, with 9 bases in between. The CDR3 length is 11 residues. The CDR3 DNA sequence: TGTGCCAGCAGTACTTGGCCGGGCTACACCTTC. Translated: CASSTWPGYTF.

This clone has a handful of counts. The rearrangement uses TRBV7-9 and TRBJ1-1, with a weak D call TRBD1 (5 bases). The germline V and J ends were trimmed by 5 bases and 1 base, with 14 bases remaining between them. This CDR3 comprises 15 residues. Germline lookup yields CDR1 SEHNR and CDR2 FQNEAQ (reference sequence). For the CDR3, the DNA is TGTGCCAGCAGCCCGAGGCAGGGTAGGAACACTGAAGCTTTCTTT. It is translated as CASSPRQGRNTEAFF.

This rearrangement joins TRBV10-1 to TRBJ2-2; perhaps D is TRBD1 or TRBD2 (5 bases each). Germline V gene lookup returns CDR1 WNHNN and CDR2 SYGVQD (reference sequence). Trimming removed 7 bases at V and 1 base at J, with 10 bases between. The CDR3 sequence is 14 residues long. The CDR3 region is CASTGTVNTGELFF. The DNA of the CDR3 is TGCGCCAGCACCGGGACGGTGAACACCGGGGAGCTGTTTTTT.

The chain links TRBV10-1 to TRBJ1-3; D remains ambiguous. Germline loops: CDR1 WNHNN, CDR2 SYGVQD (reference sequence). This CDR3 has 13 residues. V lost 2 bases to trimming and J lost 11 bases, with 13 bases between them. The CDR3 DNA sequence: TGCGCCAGCAGTGAGGCCTCTCGTTGGGCCATATATTTT. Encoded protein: CASSEASRWAIYF.